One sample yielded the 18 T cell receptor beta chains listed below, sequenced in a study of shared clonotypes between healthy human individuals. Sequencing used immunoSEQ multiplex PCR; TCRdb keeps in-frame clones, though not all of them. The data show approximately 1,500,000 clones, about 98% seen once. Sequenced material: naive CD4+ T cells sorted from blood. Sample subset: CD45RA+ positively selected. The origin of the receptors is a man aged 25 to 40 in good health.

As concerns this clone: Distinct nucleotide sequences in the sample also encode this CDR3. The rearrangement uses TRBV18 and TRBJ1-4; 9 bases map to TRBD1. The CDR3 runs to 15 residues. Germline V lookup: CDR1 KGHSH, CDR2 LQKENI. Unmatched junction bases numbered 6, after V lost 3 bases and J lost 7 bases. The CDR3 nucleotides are TGTGCCAGCTCACCTCCGGGACAGGGAGGTGAAAAACTGTTTTTT. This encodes CASSPPGQGGEKLFF.

For the CDR3, the DNA is TGTGCCAGTAGTCCTCGACTAGCGAGGACAGATACGCAGTATTTT. This sequence encodes CASSPRLARTDTQYF. This chain links TRBV19 with TRBJ2-3, with 8 positions matching TRBD2. The junction had 7 bases not matched to a gene; V was cut back by 5 bases and J by 3 bases. The CDR3 has 15 amino acids. Germline V gives CDR1 LNHDA, CDR2 SQIVND (reference sequence).

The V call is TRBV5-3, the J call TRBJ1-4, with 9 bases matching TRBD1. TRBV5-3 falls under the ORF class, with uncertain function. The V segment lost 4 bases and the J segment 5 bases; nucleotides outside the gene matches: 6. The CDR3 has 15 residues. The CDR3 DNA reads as TGTGCCAGAAGCATCCCCGGGACAGGGAATGAAAAACTGTTTTTT. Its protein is CARSIPGTGNEKLFF.

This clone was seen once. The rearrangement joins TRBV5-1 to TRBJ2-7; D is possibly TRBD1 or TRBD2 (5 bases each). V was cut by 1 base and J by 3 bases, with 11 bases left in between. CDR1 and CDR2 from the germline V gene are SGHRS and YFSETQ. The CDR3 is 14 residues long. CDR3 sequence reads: CASSLIGGIYEQYF. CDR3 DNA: TGCGCCAGCAGCTTGATTGGGGGTATCTACGAGCAGTACTTC.

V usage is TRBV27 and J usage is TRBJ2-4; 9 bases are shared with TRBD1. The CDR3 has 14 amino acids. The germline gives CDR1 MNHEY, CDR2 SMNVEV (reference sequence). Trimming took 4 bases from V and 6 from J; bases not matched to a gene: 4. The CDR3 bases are TGTGCCAGCAGTTCGGACAGGGGTTTAAACATTCAGTACTTC. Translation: CASSSDRGLNIQYF.

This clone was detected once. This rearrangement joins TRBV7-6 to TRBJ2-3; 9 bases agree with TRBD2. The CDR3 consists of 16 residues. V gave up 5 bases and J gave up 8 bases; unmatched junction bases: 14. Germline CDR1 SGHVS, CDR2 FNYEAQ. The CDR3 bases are TGTGCCAGCAGCAGCACGGGCGGGAGGGCCGAAGGTACGCAGTATTTT. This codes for CASSSTGGRAEGTQYF.

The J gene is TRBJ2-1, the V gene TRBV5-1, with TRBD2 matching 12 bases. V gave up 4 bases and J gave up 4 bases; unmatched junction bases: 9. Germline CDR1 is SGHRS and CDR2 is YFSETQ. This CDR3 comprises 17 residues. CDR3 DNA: TGCGCCAGCAGCGGAGGACTAGCGGGGCTCTTTTACAATGAGCAGTTCTTC. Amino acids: CASSGGLAGLFYNEQFF. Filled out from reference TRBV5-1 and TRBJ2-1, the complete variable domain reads KAGVTQTPRYLIKTRGQQVTLSCSPISGHRSVSWYQQTPGQGLQFLFEYFSETQRNKGNFPGRFSGRQFSNSRSEMNVSTLELGDSALYLCASSGGLAGLFYNEQFFGPGTRLTVL.

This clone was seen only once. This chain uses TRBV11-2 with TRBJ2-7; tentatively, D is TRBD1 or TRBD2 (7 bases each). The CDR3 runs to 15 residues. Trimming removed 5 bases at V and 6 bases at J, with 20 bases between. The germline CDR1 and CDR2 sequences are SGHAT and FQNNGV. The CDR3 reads CASSPQTGRVREQYF. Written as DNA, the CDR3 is TGTGCCAGCAGCCCCCAGACAGGGAGGGTGCGCGAGCAGTACTTC.

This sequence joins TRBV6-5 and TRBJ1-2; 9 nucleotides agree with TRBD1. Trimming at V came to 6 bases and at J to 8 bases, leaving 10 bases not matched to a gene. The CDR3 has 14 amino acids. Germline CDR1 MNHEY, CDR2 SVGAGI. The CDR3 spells CASRLIGTGYGYTF. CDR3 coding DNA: TGTGCCAGCAGACTTATCGGGACAGGGTACGGCTACACCTTC.

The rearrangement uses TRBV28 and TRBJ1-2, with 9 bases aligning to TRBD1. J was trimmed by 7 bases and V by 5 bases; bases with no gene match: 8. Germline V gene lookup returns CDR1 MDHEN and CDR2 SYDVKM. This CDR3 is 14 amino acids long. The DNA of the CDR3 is TGTGCCAGCAGTCTGGGGGACAGGGCAGGTGGCTACACCTTC. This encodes CASSLGDRAGGYTF.

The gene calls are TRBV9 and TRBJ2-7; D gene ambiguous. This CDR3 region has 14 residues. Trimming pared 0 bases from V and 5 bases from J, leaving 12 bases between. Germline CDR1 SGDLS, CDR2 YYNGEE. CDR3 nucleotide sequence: TGTGCCAGCAGCGTAGGATGGAGATCAGACGAGCAGTACTTC. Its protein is CASSVGWRSDEQYF.

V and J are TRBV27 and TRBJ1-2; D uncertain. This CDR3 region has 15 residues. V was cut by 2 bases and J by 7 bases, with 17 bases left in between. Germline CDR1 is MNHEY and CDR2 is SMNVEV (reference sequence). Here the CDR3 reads CASSLEGTLFRGYTF. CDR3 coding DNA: TGTGCCAGCAGTTTAGAGGGCACTCTGTTCCGTGGCTACACCTTC.

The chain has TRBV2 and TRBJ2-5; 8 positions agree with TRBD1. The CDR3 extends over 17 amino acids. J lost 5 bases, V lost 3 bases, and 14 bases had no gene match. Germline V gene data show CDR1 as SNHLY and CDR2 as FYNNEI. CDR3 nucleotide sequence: TGTGCCAGCAGTGACCCATCAAGGACAGGGAGAGGGGAGACCCAGTACTTC. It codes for CASSDPSRTGRGETQYF.

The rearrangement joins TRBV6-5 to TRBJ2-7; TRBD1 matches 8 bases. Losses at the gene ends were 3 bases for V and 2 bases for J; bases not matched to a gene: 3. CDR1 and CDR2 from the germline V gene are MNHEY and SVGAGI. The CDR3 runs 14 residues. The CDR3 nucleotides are TGTGCCAGCAGTTATACAGGGGGGACCTACGAGCAGTACTTC. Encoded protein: CASSYTGGTYEQYF.

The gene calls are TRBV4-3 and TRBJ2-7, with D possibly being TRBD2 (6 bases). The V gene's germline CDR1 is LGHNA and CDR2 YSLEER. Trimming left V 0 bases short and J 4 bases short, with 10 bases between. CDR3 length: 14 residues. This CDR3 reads CASSQDGLSYEQYF. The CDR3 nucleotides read TGCGCCAGCAGCCAAGATGGACTATCGTACGAGCAGTACTTC.

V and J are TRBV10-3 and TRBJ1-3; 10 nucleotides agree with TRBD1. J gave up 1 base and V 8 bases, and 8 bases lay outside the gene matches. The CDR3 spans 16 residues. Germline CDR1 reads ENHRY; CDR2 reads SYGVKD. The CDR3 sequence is CAIGRDRGRSGNTIYF. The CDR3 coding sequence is TGTGCCATCGGTAGGGACAGGGGTCGGTCTGGAAACACCATATATTTT.

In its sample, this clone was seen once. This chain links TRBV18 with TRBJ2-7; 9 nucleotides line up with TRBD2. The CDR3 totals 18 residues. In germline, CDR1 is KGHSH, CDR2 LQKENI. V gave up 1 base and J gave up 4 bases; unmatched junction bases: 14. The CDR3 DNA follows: TGTGCCAGCTCACCACTACCCCGGAGTAGCGGGAGTAGGTACGAGCAGTACTTC. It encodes CASSPLPRSSGSRYEQYF.

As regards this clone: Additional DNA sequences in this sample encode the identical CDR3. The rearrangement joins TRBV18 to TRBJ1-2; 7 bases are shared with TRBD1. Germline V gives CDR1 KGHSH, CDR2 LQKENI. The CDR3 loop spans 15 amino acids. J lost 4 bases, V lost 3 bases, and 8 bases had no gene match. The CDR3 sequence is CASSPTTGVSYGYTF. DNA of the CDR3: TGTGCCAGCTCACCGACTACAGGGGTTTCCTATGGCTACACCTTC.